These 29 T cell receptor beta chains share one sample of origin, sequenced in a study of shared clonotypes between healthy human individuals. Here immunoSEQ multiplex PCR was the method, and the copy in TCRdb shows in-frame clones only, minus some. The repertoire holds roughly 200,000 clones, with around 63% as singletons. The material sequenced was memory CD4+ T cells sorted from blood. Documented subset: CD45RA-negative fraction. These TCRs come from a man aged 25 to 40 in good health.

The V gene is TRBV5-1, the J gene TRBJ2-3; 7 positions match TRBD2. V was pared by 5 bases and J by 2 bases, with 8 bases of the junction left unmatched. The CDR3 covers 15 residues. The germline V gene encodes CDR1 SGHRS and CDR2 YFSETQ. Here the CDR3 DNA reads TGCGCCAGCAGACGGCTAGCGGACAACACAGATACGCAGTATTTT. Its translation is CASRRLADNTDTQYF.

The chain joins TRBV25-1 to TRBJ2-2, with no clear D. The CDR3 is 16 amino acids. V shed 3 bases and J shed 1 base, with 12 bases lying between them. Per the germline V gene, CDR1 is MGHDK and CDR2 is SYGVNS. The CDR3 DNA follows: TGTGCCAGCAGTGACCCTAGGGCCTTGAACACCGGGGAGCTGTTTTTT. Protein: CASSDPRALNTGELFF.

The chain recombines TRBV19 with TRBJ2-1; D ambiguous. CDR1 is LNHDA and CDR2 is SQIVND in the germline V gene (reference sequence). CDR3 size: 16 residues. Trimming took off 3 bases at V and 7 bases at J, with 19 bases between the two ends. The CDR3 reads CASSIAVIRKENEQFF. The CDR3 DNA reads TGTGCCAGTAGTATCGCCGTCATCCGGAAAGAGAATGAGCAGTTCTTC. The full variable domain, with the rest looked up from reference TRBV19 and TRBJ2-1, is DGGITQSPKYLFRKEGQNVTLSCEQNLNHDAMYWYRQDPGQGLRLIYYSQIVNDFQKGDIAEGYSVSREKKESFPLTVTSAQKNPTAFYLCASSIAVIRKENEQFFGPGTRLTVL.

The table lists this clone with a few counts. The chain joins TRBV4-1 to TRBJ2-1; D might be TRBD1 or TRBD2, each matching 6 bases. Germline CDR1 is MGHRA and CDR2 is YSYEKL. CDR3 length: 16 residues. V lost 0 bases to trimming and J lost 4 bases, with 13 bases between them. The CDR3 reads CASSQEEGGFYNEQFF. CDR3 DNA sequence: TGCGCCAGCAGCCAAGAGGAGGGGGGCTTTTACAATGAGCAGTTCTTC.

This sequence joins TRBV11-2 and TRBJ2-7; the match to TRBD2 covers 7 bases. The CDR3 consists of 15 residues. The germline gives CDR1 SGHAT, CDR2 FQNNGV. V was clipped by 5 bases and J by 1 base; unmatched bases: 8. The CDR3 nucleotides are TGTGCCAGCAGCCAAATAGCGGGTCGATCCTACGAGCAGTACTTC. This sequence encodes CASSQIAGRSYEQYF.

The V and J genes are TRBV25-1 and TRBJ2-5; possible D gene TRBD1, 6 bases. Germline CDR1 is MGHDK and CDR2 is SYGVNS. Trimming shortened V by 1 base and J by 5 bases, and 11 bases separated the two germline ends. The CDR3 has 14 amino acids. CDR3 residues: CASSEWWGQETQYF. Here the CDR3 DNA reads TGTGCCAGCAGTGAATGGTGGGGGCAGGAGACCCAGTACTTC. Drawing the rest from reference TRBV25-1 and TRBJ2-5, the complete variable domain is EADIYQTPRYLVIGTGKKITLECSQTMGHDKMYWYQQDPGMELHLIHYSYGVNSTEKGDLSSESTVSRIRTEHFPLTLESARPSHTSQYLCASSEWWGQETQYFGPGTRLLVL.

This chain links TRBV7-8 with TRBJ1-1; tentatively, D is TRBD1 (5 bases). This CDR3 has 17 amino acids. The V end was cut by 7 bases, the J end by 1 base, with 22 bases between. CDR1 is SGHVS, CDR2 FQNEAQ, per germline. The CDR3 region has the DNA TGTGCCAGCACCTTCGGTGGGGGGAGAGCTGAGAACACTGAAGCTTTCTTT. Its translation is CASTFGGGRAENTEAFF.

CDR3: CASSLDGGLVGAQYF. CDR3 nucleotides: TGTGCCAGCAGCTTGGACGGGGGACTAGTAGGGGCCCAGTACTTC. This chain joins TRBV5-4 and TRBJ2-5; 8 bases map to TRBD2. Per the germline V gene, CDR1 is SGHNT and CDR2 is YYREEE (reference sequence). J was trimmed by 9 bases and V by 0 bases; bases with no gene match: 10. This CDR3 has 15 residues.

The chain employs TRBV11-2 and TRBJ2-5; D unclear. The CDR3 has 18 residues. Trimming took off 1 base at V and 2 bases at J, with 20 bases between the two ends. Germline CDR1 and CDR2: SGHAT and FQNNGV. CDR3 coding DNA: TGTGCCAGCAGCTTAGTTAGCCGTCTGTGGCAGTTACAAGAGACCCAGTACTTC. Amino acids: CASSLVSRLWQLQETQYF.

The chain employs TRBV11-2 and TRBJ2-7; possible D gene TRBD1, 6 bases. The V end lost 2 bases, the J end lost 0 bases, and 17 bases lay between the germline ends. CDR3 length equals 17 residues. The V gene's germline CDR1 is SGHAT and CDR2 FQNNGV. The CDR3 DNA reads TGTGCCAGCAGCTTACCTAAAGGTGGGGGCTACTCCTACGAGCAGTACTTC. This encodes CASSLPKGGGYSYEQYF.

This chain connects TRBV6-1 to TRBJ2-5; TRBD1 matches at 7 bases. Germline values: CDR1 MNHNS, CDR2 SASEGT. The V and J ends lost 0 bases and 1 base, in that order; junction bases with no gene match: 11. This CDR3 has 18 amino acids. CDR3 DNA sequence: TGTGCCAGCAGTGAAGCGCCTACAGGGGTGGCTGCCCAAGAGACCCAGTACTTC. Its translation: CASSEAPTGVAAQETQYF.

This clone was picked up a small number of times. V is TRBV4-3 and J is TRBJ2-3; tentative D call: TRBD1 (5 bases). V was clipped by 0 bases and J by 2 bases, with 12 bases between them. The CDR3 is made up of 16 amino acids. The V gene's germline CDR1 is LGHNA and CDR2 YSLEER. The CDR3 DNA is TGCGCCAGCAGCCAAGACCCCCTCAGGGCCACAGATACGCAGTATTTT. Translation gives CASSQDPLRATDTQYF.

V usage is TRBV9 and J usage is TRBJ2-3; 11 bases match TRBD2. Germline V gene sequence: CDR1 SGDLS, CDR2 YYNGEE. With V trimmed by 3 bases and J by 2 bases, 8 bases remained unmatched. The length of the CDR3 is 17 residues. CDR3 bases: TGTGCCAGCAGCGGAGCCCTGACTAGCGGGGACACAGATACGCAGTATTTT. This sequence encodes CASSGALTSGDTDTQYF.

The chain uses TRBV4-2 and TRBJ2-7; 9 positions agree with TRBD2. This CDR3 is 15 amino acids long. CDR1 is LGHNA and CDR2 is YNFKEQ in the germline V gene. Losses at the gene ends were 0 bases for V and 4 bases for J; bases not matched to a gene: 4. CDR3 protein: CASSQDEAGGYEQYF. The CDR3 coding sequence is TGTGCCAGCAGCCAAGATGAAGCGGGAGGTTACGAGCAGTACTTC.

This clone was picked up one time. V usage is TRBV7-2 and J usage is TRBJ2-3; D gene ambiguous. Germline V gives CDR1 SGHTA, CDR2 FQGNSA. The CDR3 length is 13 residues. The V end lost 0 bases, the J end lost 5 bases, and 6 bases lay between the germline ends. CDR3 DNA: TGTGCCAGCAGCTTAGCCGGCGGAGATACGCAGTATTTT. Its translation is CASSLAGGDTQYF. The full variable domain, in which reference TRBV7-2 and TRBJ2-3 provide the parts outside the CDR3, is GAGVSQSPSNKVTEKGKDVELRCDPISGHTALYWYRQSLGQGLEFLIYFQGNSAPDKSGLPSDRFSAERTGGSVSTLTIQRTQQEDSAVYLCASSLAGGDTQYFGPGTRLTVL.

CDR3 nucleotide sequence: TGTGCCAGCAGTGAACAAGGGGGGGGCGAGACCCAGTACTTC. This gives the protein CASSEQGGGETQYF. The V gene is TRBV2, the J gene TRBJ2-5; perhaps TRBD2 as D (7 bases). Germline assignment: CDR1 SNHLY and CDR2 FYNNEI. The CDR3 sequence is 14 residues long. V shed 2 bases and J shed 5 bases, with 12 bases lying between them.

There are a few counts of this clone. The J gene is TRBJ2-7, the V gene TRBV10-1, with 8 nucleotides matching TRBD2. Germline lookup yields CDR1 WNHNN and CDR2 SYGVQD (reference sequence). V was pared by 10 bases and J by 0 bases, with 11 bases of the junction left unmatched. The CDR3 length is 15 residues. The CDR3 spells CATLGMAGGSYEQYF. The CDR3 bases are TGCGCCACATTGGGGATGGCGGGGGGCTCCTACGAGCAGTACTTC.

This clone was observed a single time. In nucleotides, the CDR3 is TGCGCCAGCAGCTTGGGGATTACAGGGGATCCAAGCAATCAGCCCCAGCATTTT. Protein: CASSLGITGDPSNQPQHF. J is TRBJ1-5 and V is TRBV5-1, with 7 positions matching TRBD1. The germline CDR1 and CDR2 sequences are SGHRS and YFSETQ. Germline trimming cut 0 bases from V and 1 base from J; bases unmatched to any gene: 10. This CDR3 region has 18 residues.

This chain connects TRBV7-6 to TRBJ2-2, with D perhaps matching TRBD1 (6 bases). Per the germline V gene, CDR1 is SGHVS and CDR2 is FNYEAQ. The CDR3 contains 18 residues. The V and J ends lost 1 base and 3 bases respectively, with 18 bases between them. In DNA, the CDR3 is TGTGCCAGCAGCTTAGTCTGGGGGCAGGTTGGAGACACCGGGGAGCTGTTTTTT. Translating it yields CASSLVWGQVGDTGELFF.

The chain carries TRBV28 and TRBJ1-1; D gene ambiguous. This CDR3 spans 14 amino acids. Germline V CDR1 and CDR2: MDHEN, SYDVKM. Deletions cut 4 bases from V and 7 bases from J, with 16 bases between. The CDR3 region is CASSYTPTILEAFF. As DNA, the CDR3 is TGTGCCAGCAGTTATACCCCCACCATCCTTGAAGCTTTCTTT.

This chain links TRBV11-3 with TRBJ2-7; the D is unclear. The length of the CDR3 is 11 residues. V was clipped by 5 bases and J by 4 bases, with 6 bases between them. CDR1 SGHNT and CDR2 YENEEA come from the germline V gene. CDR3 region: CASSLRYEQYF. CDR3 coding DNA: TGTGCCAGCAGCCTTAGGTACGAGCAGTACTTC. The whole variable domain, remainder taken from reference TRBV11-3 and TRBJ2-7, is EAGVVQSPRYKIIEKKQPVAFWCNPISGHNTLYWYLQNLGQGPELLIRYENEEAVDDSQLPKDRFSAERLKGVDSTLKIQPAELGDSAVYLCASSLRYEQYFGPGTRLTVT.

This chain uses TRBV19 with TRBJ2-7; either TRBD1 or TRBD2 may supply D (5 bases each). V dropped 2 bases and J dropped 2 bases, with 10 bases sitting between them. Looked up from germline, CDR1 is LNHDA and CDR2 is SQIVND (reference sequence). This CDR3 is 14 amino acids long. CDR3 nucleotides: TGTGCCAGTAGTATAAGCCCGGGACCCTACGAGCAGTACTTC. Translating it yields CASSISPGPYEQYF.

About this clone itself: It differs at one base from a far larger clone, so likely a read error. Here the CDR3 reads CASSPLAGVGEQFF. The CDR3 DNA reads as TGTGCCAGCAGTCCCCTAGCGGGAGTAGGTGAGCAGTTCTTC. V is TRBV6-4 and J is TRBJ2-1; 10 bases agree with TRBD2. Germline V gene data show CDR1 as MRHNA and CDR2 as SNTAGT. The CDR3 has 14 amino acids. Losses at the gene ends were 5 bases for V and 9 bases for J; bases not matched to a gene: 7.

A few counts support this clone. The chain uses TRBV11-2 and TRBJ2-5; D may be TRBD1 (6 bases). The CDR3 has 15 residues. Trimming pared 3 bases from V and 5 bases from J, leaving 16 bases between. CDR1 is SGHAT and CDR2 is FQNNGV in the germline V gene. The DNA of the CDR3 is TGTGCCAGCAGCTTTACCCCGGTAACAGGGGAGACCCAGTACTTC. Encoded protein: CASSFTPVTGETQYF. Full variable domain (outside the CDR3, taken from reference TRBV11-2 and TRBJ2-5): EAGVAQSPRYKIIEKRQSVAFWCNPISGHATLYWYQQILGQGPKLLIQFQNNGVVDDSQLPKDRFSAERLKGVDSTLKIQPAKLEDSAVYLCASSFTPVTGETQYFGPGTRLLVL.

The rearrangement joins TRBV4-1 to TRBJ2-7; a possible D gene is TRBD2 (6 bases). V shed 0 bases and J shed 2 bases, with 11 bases lying between them. Germline V gene sequence: CDR1 MGHRA, CDR2 YSYEKL. The CDR3 has 15 amino acids. CDR3 DNA: TGCGCCAGCAGCCAAGATGAGGACTATGCCTACGAGCAGTACTTC. It specifies CASSQDEDYAYEQYF.

The V call is TRBV11-1, the J call TRBJ2-2, with D unresolved. Trimming took 2 bases from V and 4 from J, leaving 5 bases between them. Germline V gene data show CDR1 as SGHAT and CDR2 as FQDESV (reference sequence). The CDR3 spans 13 residues. The CDR3 nucleotides read TGTGCCAGCAGCTTAAAGGCCACCGGGGAGCTGTTTTTT. This encodes CASSLKATGELFF.

J is TRBJ2-1 and V is TRBV5-1; TRBD2 matches 11 bases. Germline-derived CDR1 and CDR2 are SGHRS and YFSETQ. Trimming at V came to 0 bases and at J to 8 bases, leaving 7 bases not matched to a gene. The CDR3 has 16 residues. The chain's CDR3 is CASSLEVLAGGDEQFF. The CDR3 DNA sequence: TGCGCCAGCAGCTTGGAGGTCCTAGCGGGAGGAGATGAGCAGTTCTTC.

This clone is a singleton in its sample. This CDR3 is CASSEGFGTSPTGIYEQYF. The CDR3 DNA sequence: TGTGCCAGCAGTGAAGGTTTTGGGACTAGCCCCACCGGAATCTACGAGCAGTACTTC. The chain joins TRBV6-1 to TRBJ2-7; 9 bases are a match to TRBD2. Germline CDR1 MNHNS, CDR2 SASEGT. The V and J ends lost 1 base and 3 bases, in that order; junction bases with no gene match: 16. This CDR3 is 19 amino acids long.

The chain recombines TRBV7-9 with TRBJ2-1; D remains ambiguous. The germline CDR1 and CDR2 sequences are SEHNR and FQNEAQ (reference sequence). V was cut by 4 bases and J by 8 bases, with 6 bases left in between. CDR3 length: 11 amino acids. The CDR3 is CASSWEHEQFF. The CDR3 coding sequence is TGTGCCAGCAGCTGGGAACATGAGCAGTTCTTC.